This TCR beta chain was retrieved from a study of Ad26.COV2.S vaccination and SARS-CoV-2 variants. Looking at the study overall: In the COV1001 trial, the donor was in the Ad26.COV2.S arm.

This clone has only one observation. CDR1 is MNHEY, CDR2 SVGAGI, per germline. V gave up 5 bases and J gave up 4 bases, with 11 bases separating them. The CDR3 length is 13 residues. Treatment meaning: around 19 received Ad26.COV2.S at low or high dose, single or two shots; roughly five received placebo; per-sample allocation not given. After the first vaccine or placebo injection, samples were drawn on day 63. TCRdb's table, derived via immunoSEQ multiplex PCR, lists solely in-frame clones and lacks some. The repertoire holds hundreds of thousands of clones, with about 80% as singletons. Sequences were derived from peripheral blood, sampled in a trial of Ad26.COV2.S vaccine versus placebo. The sequence derives from a person aged 18-60 years who received the Ad26.COV2.S COVID-19 vaccine or a placebo. The chain recombines TRBV6-5 with TRBJ1-2; TRBD1 might be the D (5 bases). The CDR3 is CASSLLGGYGYTF. CDR3 in DNA: TGTGCCAGCAGTCTCCTTGGGGGCTATGGCTACACCTTC.